This TCR beta chain stems from a study of regulatory T cells in long-lasting Graves disease. Time point reported: newly diagnosed GD, antithyroid drugs for less than 3 months. Following extraction of RNA from PBMCs, that RNA was used to make the TCR library. Diagnoses of Graves' disease were made by American Thyroid Association guidelines. This clonotype has a count of ten or more. The CDR3 has 16 residues. The germline V gene has CDR1 SGHRS and CDR2 YFSETQ. Between the trimmed V and J ends, which lost 5 bases and 6 bases, there was a span of 20 bases. The authors built TCR beta libraries using iRepertoire HTBI primers and Arm-PCR of CDR3 regions. In TCRdb, the multiplex PCR reads were re-called with MiXCR into one record per CDR3 protein. Here the sample spans 360,000 or so distinct CDR3 sequences, over 15% being singletons. This sample also appeared in a second study, on T cells in Graves' hyperthyroidism and ophthalmopathy. That investigation notes: Blood also held most thyroid clonotypes expanded beyond 0.001.

The J gene is TRBJ2-2, the V gene TRBV5-1; weak D call: TRBD1 (6 bases). This specimen was peripheral blood mononuclear cells (PBMCs), taken at new diagnosis, from a patient treated with antithyroid drugs. The receptor's source is a middle-aged man with Graves disease. DNA of the CDR3: TGCGCCAGCAGTTTCGGACAGTTAGCTGGGGCCGGGGAGCTGTTTTTT. The encoded protein is CASSFGQLAGAGELFF.